Presented here are 29 T cell receptor beta chains from one specimen sequenced in a study of cytomegalovirus exposure and HLA in healthy donors (dated by TCRdb to the late 2010s). To prepare the library, the immunoSEQ multiplex PCR assay was applied. For the multiplex PCR, a mixture combining 60 forward primers for TCR Vbeta segments and 13 reverse primers for TCR Jbeta segments was used. The immuneACCESS repertoire file appears here via TCRdb, limited to in-frame rearrangements. These files lack a portion of the clones; in checked studies, under half of the deficit traces to unresolved V genes, and the cause of the others is not known. The sample table holds roughly 110,000 clones, of which about 80% were seen once. Together, the top ten hold 2% to 3% of the sample. Sequencing was done on a sample of PBMCs. These receptors originate from a man aged 30-40 years in good health and CMV-seropositive.

This chain links TRBV7-2 with TRBJ2-7; D ambiguous. Trimming pared 1 base from V and 2 bases from J, leaving 9 bases between. The CDR3 contains 14 residues. Per germline, CDR1 SGHTA and CDR2 FQGNSA. CDR3 sequence: CASSLGRSTYEQYF. The DNA of the CDR3 is TGTGCCAGCAGCTTAGGAAGGAGTACCTACGAGCAGTACTTC. The variable domain in full, completed from reference TRBV7-2 and TRBJ2-7, reads GAGVSQSPSNKVTEKGKDVELRCDPISGHTALYWYRQSLGQGLEFLIYFQGNSAPDKSGLPSDRFSAERTGGSVSTLTIQRTQQEDSAVYLCASSLGRSTYEQYFGPGTRLTVT.

The V and J genes are TRBV19 and TRBJ2-2; 9 nucleotides align to TRBD1. Germline V gene sequence: CDR1 LNHDA, CDR2 SQIVND (reference sequence). This CDR3 is built from 15 residues. V dropped 3 bases and J dropped 4; count of bases not matched to a gene: 3. The CDR3 nucleotides are TGTGCCAGTAGTATCCCGACAGGGGGCACCGGGGAGCTGTTTTTT. Residues: CASSIPTGGTGELFF.

The chain recombines TRBV10-1 with TRBJ2-7; D remains unclear. V was shortened by 0 bases and J by 6 bases, with 6 bases between the two germline ends. The CDR3 is 12 residues long. CDR1 and CDR2 from the germline V gene are WNHNN and SYGVQD (reference sequence). This chain's CDR3 is CASSESHGEQYF. DNA of the CDR3: TGCGCCAGCAGTGAGTCCCACGGCGAGCAGTACTTC.

The chain combines TRBV29-1 with TRBJ2-2, with D perhaps TRBD2 (6 bases). Germline loops: CDR1 SQVTM, CDR2 ANQGSEA. V was shortened by 2 bases and J by 7 bases, with 8 bases between the two germline ends. The CDR3 is 12 amino acids. CDR3 DNA: TGCAGCGTTGAAATGGGGGGCGGGGAGCTGTTTTTT. Its translation is CSVEMGGGELFF.

This clone was seen a handful of times. The chain employs TRBV4-1 and TRBJ1-2; D is unresolved. There are 16 residues in the CDR3. The germline gives CDR1 MGHRA, CDR2 YSYEKL. V was pared by 6 bases and J by 4 bases, with 21 bases between. CDR3 DNA sequence: TGCGCCAGCAGACTCGACCGCCAGTTGCGAGGCTATGGCTACACCTTC. This codes for CASRLDRQLRGYGYTF.

This clone was picked up a small number of times. The chain employs TRBV5-8 and TRBJ2-3, with 7 positions matching TRBD2. J was trimmed by 0 bases and V by 2 bases; bases with no gene match: 6. CDR3 size: 16 residues. From germline, CDR1 is SGHTS and CDR2 YDEGEE. The CDR3 protein is CASSLGSGVSTDTQYF. In DNA, the CDR3 is TGTGCCAGCAGCTTAGGGAGCGGGGTGAGCACAGATACGCAGTATTTT.

This chain joins TRBV5-6 and TRBJ1-1, with D uncertain. V was pared by 2 bases and J by 6 bases, with 11 bases between. This CDR3 is built from 13 residues. The germline V gene has CDR1 SGHDT and CDR2 YYEEEE. The CDR3 protein is CASSFSGGAEAFF. The CDR3, as DNA: TGTGCCAGCAGCTTTTCAGGAGGAGCTGAAGCTTTCTTT.

V gene TRBV6-1 combines with J gene TRBJ2-5; 10 nucleotides align to TRBD1. Germline V CDR1 and CDR2: MNHNS, SASEGT. Trimming cost V 2 bases and J 4 bases; bases outside gene matches: 13. This CDR3 spans 18 amino acids. In DNA, the CDR3 is TGTGCCAGCAGTGAAAGGGGAAGGGACAGGGGTTTCGGAGAGACCCAGTACTTC. It encodes CASSERGRDRGFGETQYF.

The table lists this clone with a few counts. CDR3 sequence reads: CASSIRGSEQYF. CDR3 sequence (DNA): TGTGCCAGTAGTATTCGGGGATCCGAGCAGTACTTC. The chain employs TRBV19 and TRBJ2-7; possible D gene TRBD2, 5 bases. V lost 3 bases and J lost 6, with 9 bases in between. Germline CDR1 is LNHDA and CDR2 is SQIVND (reference sequence). The CDR3 totals 12 residues.

The rearrangement links TRBV23-1 to TRBJ2-3; 9 nucleotides line up with TRBD1. TRBV23-1 is annotated as an ORF whose role is uncertain. The V gene end was trimmed by 6 bases and the J gene end by 6 bases; junction bases not matched to a gene: 16. The CDR3 runs to 17 residues. DNA for the CDR3: TGCGCCAGCAGACCCCGGGACAGGGAGTTCCGAGAGGATACGCAGTATTTT. Protein sequence: CASRPRDREFREDTQYF.

The gene calls are TRBV6-6 and TRBJ2-5, with D tentatively TRBD1 (6 bases). V lost 7 bases and J lost 5, with 14 bases in between. The CDR3 contains 13 residues. Germline V gene data show CDR1 as MNHNY and CDR2 as SVGAGI (reference sequence). CDR3 in DNA: TGTGCCAGCATGGAAGGGGGTGCCGAGACCCAGTACTTC. Protein: CASMEGGAETQYF.

CDR3 region: CASRAGSSYEQYF. The CDR3 DNA reads TGCGCCAGCCGCGCGGGTTCCTCCTACGAGCAGTACTTC. The rearrangement joins TRBV5-1 to TRBJ2-7, with D possibly TRBD2 on 5 matching bases. The CDR3 contains 13 residues. Trimming pared 7 bases from V and 0 bases from J, leaving 11 bases between. CDR1 SGHRS and CDR2 YFSETQ come from the germline V gene.

V usage is TRBV19 and J usage is TRBJ1-1; D is uncertain. CDR1 and CDR2 from the germline V gene are LNHDA and SQIVND (reference sequence). V was pared by 7 bases and J by 1 base, with 13 bases between. CDR3 length: 14 amino acids. DNA of the CDR3: TGTGCCAGTATGGGCAGTCCAGAGAACACTGAAGCTTTCTTT. Its translation: CASMGSPENTEAFF.

This clone has a single count. This chain joins TRBV18 and TRBJ1-2; 7 positions agree with TRBD1. Germline CDR1 is KGHSH and CDR2 is LQKENI. With V trimmed by 0 bases and J by 7 bases, 5 bases remained unmatched. The CDR3 loop spans 14 amino acids. Written as DNA, the CDR3 is TGTGCCAGCTCACCACCCTCGACAGGGAGTGGCTACACCTTC. As protein: CASSPPSTGSGYTF.

V is TRBV4-1 and J is TRBJ2-4; TRBD1 agrees at 9 bases. Per the germline V gene, CDR1 is MGHRA and CDR2 is YSYEKL. The CDR3 length is 17 residues. V lost 6 bases, J lost 2 bases, and 11 bases stayed unmatched. The CDR3 coding sequence is TGCGCCAGCAGACGGACAGGGGACAGCTTCTCCAAAAACATTCAGTACTTC. It yields the protein CASRRTGDSFSKNIQYF.

This clone was detected only once. V usage is TRBV6-6 and J usage is TRBJ1-1, with TRBD1 as a possible D gene (5 bases). The CDR3 totals 14 residues. The V and J ends lost 2 bases and 1 base respectively, with 8 bases between them. Germline CDR1 reads MNHNY; CDR2 reads SVGAGI (reference sequence). Here the CDR3 DNA reads TGTGCCAGCAGTTACACAGGTTGGAACACTGAAGCTTTCTTT. It encodes CASSYTGWNTEAFF.

This chain links TRBV5-1 with TRBJ2-7; the D gene is possibly TRBD1 (6 bases). CDR1 is SGHRS and CDR2 is YFSETQ in the germline V gene. Deletions cut 4 bases from V and 0 bases from J, with 20 bases between. This CDR3 is built from 17 residues. Here the CDR3 DNA reads TGCGCCAGCAGCATAGGGATAGGACAGCTTAGCTCCTACGAGCAGTACTTC. This codes for CASSIGIGQLSSYEQYF.

The rearrangement joins TRBV5-4 to TRBJ1-2, with D hard to call. The germline V gene has CDR1 SGHNT and CDR2 YYREEE (reference sequence). This CDR3 contains 13 residues. The germline V and J ends were trimmed by 0 bases and 3 bases, with 6 bases remaining between them. The CDR3 loop is CASSLDPDYGYTF. DNA for the CDR3: TGTGCCAGCAGCTTGGACCCAGACTATGGCTACACCTTC.

The chain uses TRBV9 and TRBJ2-1, with a possible D match to TRBD2 (5 bases). V lost 7 bases and J 2 bases, leaving 16 bases between the germline ends. The V gene's germline CDR1 is SGDLS and CDR2 YYNGEE. This CDR3 contains 15 residues. Here the CDR3 reads CASAITGSPYNEQFF. The CDR3 DNA sequence: TGTGCCAGCGCGATAACGGGGTCCCCCTACAATGAGCAGTTCTTC.

The V and J genes are TRBV5-1 and TRBJ2-7; TRBD1 matches at 9 bases. V lost 4 bases, J lost 11 bases, and 10 bases stayed unmatched. This CDR3 has 13 residues. Per the germline V gene, CDR1 is SGHRS and CDR2 is YFSETQ. CDR3 region: CASSGRDRVIEYF. The CDR3 region has the DNA TGCGCCAGCAGCGGCCGGGACAGGGTAATCGAGTACTTC.

The chain couples TRBV5-8 to TRBJ1-3; D is undetermined. The CDR3 has 15 amino acids. Germline V gives CDR1 SGHTS, CDR2 YDEGEE. Trimming took 0 bases from V and 1 from J, leaving 8 bases between them. CDR3 region: CASSLAITSGNTIYF. The CDR3 DNA is TGTGCCAGCAGCTTGGCCATAACATCTGGAAACACCATATATTTT.

V usage is TRBV6-5 and J usage is TRBJ2-3; TRBD1 agrees at 7 bases. The trim removed 6 bases at V and 5 bases at J, leaving 11 bases unmatched. CDR3 length: 15 amino acids. CDR1 and CDR2 (germline): MNHEY, SVGAGI. CDR3 DNA: TGTGCCAGCAGATGGACAGGTTTCCGGGAAGATACGCAGTATTTT. It codes for CASRWTGFREDTQYF.

The chain couples TRBV6-5 to TRBJ2-1; D might be TRBD2 (5 bases). Trimming took off 4 bases at V and 2 bases at J, with 12 bases between the two ends. The CDR3 sequence is 15 residues long. Germline V gene data show CDR1 as MNHEY and CDR2 as SVGAGI. The CDR3 loop is CASSLTVGAYNEQFF. In nucleotides, the CDR3 is TGTGCCAGCAGTTTGACGGTGGGAGCCTACAATGAGCAGTTCTTC.

The chain recombines TRBV30 with TRBJ2-1; D call uncertain. The CDR3 contains 11 residues. Germline V gene data show CDR1 as GTSNPN and CDR2 as SVGIG (reference sequence). Trimming left V 3 bases short and J 7 bases short, with 7 bases between. This chain's CDR3 is CAWSVGNEQFF. The CDR3 bases are TGTGCCTGGAGCGTCGGGAATGAGCAGTTCTTC. Looking up the rest from reference TRBV30 and TRBJ2-1 gives the full variable domain: SQTIHQWPATLVQPVGSPLSLECTVEGTSNPNLYWYRQAAGRGLQLLFYSVGIGQISSEVPQNLSASRPQDRQFILSSKKLLLSDSGFYLCAWSVGNEQFFGPGTRLTVL.

The rearrangement uses TRBV19 and TRBJ2-7; D remains ambiguous. This CDR3 region has 15 residues. The V gene lost 2 bases and the J gene lost 0 bases, with 11 bases spanning the gap. Germline V gives CDR1 LNHDA, CDR2 SQIVND (reference sequence). This chain's CDR3 is CASSISIGHSYEQYF. The CDR3 DNA follows: TGTGCCAGTAGTATATCAATCGGTCACTCCTACGAGCAGTACTTC.

This clone is a singleton in its sample. This sequence joins TRBV7-8 and TRBJ1-5; D ambiguous. V gave up 8 bases and J gave up 1 base, with 12 bases separating them. The V gene's germline CDR1 is SGHVS and CDR2 FQNEAQ. The CDR3 has 14 amino acids. CDR3 sequence: CASRRDYSNQPQHF. As DNA, the CDR3 is TGTGCCAGCCGCCGAGATTACAGCAATCAGCCCCAGCATTTT.

This chain uses TRBV7-8 with TRBJ1-5, with TRBD1 as a possible D gene (5 bases). Trimming stripped 6 bases from V and 3 bases from J, with 12 bases between. CDR1 is SGHVS and CDR2 is FQNEAQ in the germline V gene. This CDR3 region has 14 residues. CDR3 coding DNA: TGTGCCAGCAGTGCCTCGACAGCCAATCAGCCCCAGCATTTT. Translating it yields CASSASTANQPQHF.

V and J are TRBV5-1 and TRBJ1-3; unclear D gene. Trimming took off 4 bases at V and 0 bases at J, with 5 bases between the two ends. The germline gives CDR1 SGHRS, CDR2 YFSETQ. The CDR3 runs to 13 residues. CDR3 nucleotide sequence: TGCGCCAGCAGCGAGGGCTCTGGAAACACCATATATTTT. The encoded protein is CASSEGSGNTIYF.

The chain has TRBV29-1 and TRBJ1-2; 7 bases align to TRBD1. Germline CDR1 reads SQVTM; CDR2 reads ANQGSEA. V shed 5 bases and J 4 bases; nucleotides not matched to a gene: 16. The CDR3 spans 16 residues. This CDR3 is CSVTPGQFPGGYGYTF. The CDR3 bases are TGCAGCGTTACTCCGGGACAGTTTCCCGGGGGCTATGGCTACACCTTC. Complete variable domain (other parts from reference TRBV29-1 and TRBJ1-2): SAVISQKPSRDICQRGTSLTIQCQVDSQVTMMFWYRQQPGQSLTLIATANQGSEATYESGFVIDKFPISRPNLTFSTLTVSNMSPEDSSIYLCSVTPGQFPGGYGYTFGSGTRLTVV.